Listed here are 6 T cell receptor beta chains from one sample, sequenced in a study of follicular helper T cells after annual influenza vaccination. Described time point: 2015-2016 season, pre-vaccination. Repertoires were generated with immunoSEQ multiplex PCR, while TCRdb's copy carries only in-frame clones and drops some. The repertoire has fewer than 8,000 clones, around four fifths of them found once; the top ten carry approximately 0.8%. The sample was CXCR5- memory CD4+ T cells sorted from blood, taken on the day of influenza vaccination. The receptors here all came from an adult who received the influenza vaccine.

The V gene is TRBV10-3, the J gene TRBJ2-1; TRBD2 agrees at 10 bases. The V gene's germline CDR1 is ENHRY and CDR2 SYGVKD. Germline trimming cut 6 bases from V and 0 bases from J; bases unmatched to any gene: 8. CDR3 length: 17 residues. The CDR3 sequence: CAISQTSGPVSYNEQFF. The CDR3 nucleotides read TGTGCCATCAGCCAGACTAGCGGGCCCGTCTCCTACAATGAGCAGTTCTTC.

Only a few counts were recorded for this clone. The rearrangement uses TRBV6-5 and TRBJ1-6, with TRBD1 matching over 10 bases. CDR3 length equals 14 residues. Looked up from germline, CDR1 is MNHEY and CDR2 is SVGAGI. After removal of 7 bases from V and 6 bases from J, the junction contained 3 bases not matched to a gene. Written as DNA, the CDR3 is TGTGCCAGCAAGAGGACAGGGGGTAATTCACCCCTCCACTTT. This translates into CASKRTGGNSPLHF.

The chain is built from TRBV7-2 and TRBJ2-3; the match to TRBD2 covers 10 bases. The germline V gene has CDR1 SGHTA and CDR2 FQGNSA. This CDR3 is 16 amino acids long. Trimming took 4 bases from V and 6 from J; bases not matched to a gene: 10. CDR3 protein: CASSSESGGAGDTQYF. DNA for the CDR3: TGTGCCAGCAGCTCCGAGAGCGGGGGGGCCGGGGATACGCAGTATTTT.

This clone was found once. V is TRBV7-8 and J is TRBJ2-3; D unresolved. The V end lost 7 bases, the J end lost 4 bases, and 15 bases lay between the germline ends. Per the germline V gene, CDR1 is SGHVS and CDR2 is FQNEAQ. The CDR3 loop spans 14 amino acids. The CDR3 sequence: CASTLRGRADTQYF. In DNA, the CDR3 is TGTGCCAGCACTCTCCGCGGAAGGGCAGATACGCAGTATTTT.

The chain joins TRBV27 to TRBJ2-1; 11 bases map to TRBD2. The CDR3 extends over 16 amino acids. The junction had 3 bases not matched to a gene; V was cut back by 3 bases and J by 2 bases. Germline CDR1 and CDR2: MNHEY and SMNVEV (reference sequence). The CDR3 coding sequence is TGTGCCAGCAGTTTTAGCGGGGGGGCTGCCTACAATGAGCAGTTCTTC. Its protein product is CASSFSGGAAYNEQFF.

This rearrangement joins TRBV7-2 to TRBJ1-2, with 8 bases aligning to TRBD1. The germline V gene has CDR1 SGHTA and CDR2 FQGNSA. Trimming removed 2 bases from V and 4 bases from J; junction bases left unmatched: 12. The CDR3 sequence is 17 residues long. The CDR3 nucleotides are TGTGCCAGCAGCTTAAGGGCCTTGGACAGGGTTCGCTATGGCTACACCTTC. Translating it yields CASSLRALDRVRYGYTF.